What follows are 26 T cell receptor beta chains derived from one specimen sequenced in a study of blood T cell repertoires in COVID-19 (TCRdb year 2020). The library was obtained by the immunoSEQ multiplex PCR assay. Entries here come from immuneACCESS through TCRdb and include only in-frame sequences with V and J called. Some clones fail to appear in such tables; in the studies checked, an unresolved V gene covers under half of the shortfall, and the cause of the remainder is unknown. The sample table lists 110,000 to 150,000 clones, around 82% of them with a count of one. The ten biggest clones cover 5% of the sample. The sequenced material came from peripheral blood. Receptors originate from a woman aged 45 to 65 with acute or convalescent COVID-19.

The chain recombines TRBV4-1 with TRBJ2-7; TRBD1 agrees at 7 bases. The CDR3 sequence is 16 residues long. Germline V CDR1 and CDR2: MGHRA, YSYEKL. Germline trimming cut 4 bases from V and 5 bases from J; bases unmatched to any gene: 14. CDR3 amino acids: CASSPSGRQGQDEQYF. The CDR3, as DNA: TGCGCCAGCAGCCCCTCCGGTAGACAGGGTCAGGACGAGCAGTACTTC.

This clone has only one observation. The chain joins TRBV28 to TRBJ1-1, with 8 positions matching TRBD1. Germline CDR1 and CDR2: MDHEN and SYDVKM. This CDR3 spans 16 amino acids. The V segment lost 6 bases and the J segment 3 bases; nucleotides outside the gene matches: 12. CDR3: CASRLRTGQWDTEAFF. CDR3 in DNA: TGTGCCAGCAGACTGAGGACAGGGCAGTGGGACACTGAAGCTTTCTTT.

The CDR3 is CASRGGQETQYF. As DNA, the CDR3 is TGTGCCAGCAGGGGGGGTCAAGAGACCCAGTACTTC. The chain employs TRBV28 and TRBJ2-5, with D perhaps TRBD2 (6 bases). Looked up from germline, CDR1 is MDHEN and CDR2 is SYDVKM. V was clipped by 6 bases and J by 2 bases, with 7 bases between them. The CDR3 consists of 12 residues.

In DNA, the CDR3 is TGTGCCAGCGGCGCAGGGCAATGGTATGGCTACACCTTC. Translating gives CASGAGQWYGYTF. The chain combines TRBV6-5 with TRBJ1-2; possible D gene TRBD1, 5 bases. V lost 8 bases, J lost 5 bases, and 15 bases lay in between. CDR3 size: 13 residues. Germline CDR1 MNHEY, CDR2 SVGAGI.

The chain combines TRBV4-2 with TRBJ2-5; tentatively, D is TRBD1 (6 bases). The CDR3 length is 15 residues. CDR1 and CDR2 (germline): LGHNA, YNFKEQ. V was pared by 1 base and J by 4 bases, with 13 bases between. Written as DNA, the CDR3 is TGTGCCAGCAGCCAAGGAAGGACAGAGCGAGAGACCCAGTACTTC. Amino acid sequence: CASSQGRTERETQYF.

The rearrangement joins TRBV9 to TRBJ2-1; no firm D call. The CDR3 has 15 amino acids. With 0 bases removed from V and 2 bases from J, the gap between germline ends came to 9 bases. Germline V CDR1 and CDR2: SGDLS, YYNGEE. The CDR3 reads CASSVEVATYNEQFF. The CDR3 coding sequence is TGTGCCAGCAGCGTAGAAGTGGCAACCTACAATGAGCAGTTCTTC.

V and J are TRBV27 and TRBJ2-2; possible D gene TRBD1, 6 bases. CDR1 is MNHEY and CDR2 is SMNVEV in the germline V gene (reference sequence). V was pared by 4 bases and J by 6 bases, with 12 bases between. The CDR3 has 14 amino acids. The CDR3 nucleotides are TGTGCCAGCAGTTCCTCCCAGGGGTCCGGGGAGCTGTTTTTT. Translating gives CASSSSQGSGELFF.

J is TRBJ2-5 and V is TRBV7-2; 8 bases line up with TRBD2. Per germline, CDR1 SGHTA and CDR2 FQGNSA. With 6 bases clipped from V and 4 bases from J, the junction kept 10 bases outside the gene matches. There are 15 residues in the CDR3. This chain's CDR3 is CASRDVAGLIETQYF. The CDR3 nucleotides read TGTGCCAGCAGGGACGTAGCGGGGCTAATAGAGACCCAGTACTTC.

CDR3 DNA sequence: TGTGCCAGCACCACACCCCTAGCGGGGGGAAGCAATGAGCAGTTCTTC. Encoded protein: CASTTPLAGGSNEQFF. The genes are TRBV5-4 and TRBJ2-1; 11 nucleotides align to TRBD2. Trimming took 6 bases from V and 6 from J; bases not matched to a gene: 11. In germline, CDR1 is SGHNT, CDR2 YYREEE (reference sequence). This CDR3 is built from 16 residues.

The chain couples TRBV25-1 to TRBJ1-6; D may be TRBD1 (5 bases). Looked up from germline, CDR1 is MGHDK and CDR2 is SYGVNS. The V end was cut by 3 bases, the J end by 1 base, with 10 bases between. The CDR3 contains 16 residues. CDR3 nucleotides: TGTGCCAGCAGTGATTCAGGGAGGTCCTATAATTCACCCCTCCACTTT. It encodes CASSDSGRSYNSPLHF.

V is TRBV7-2 and J is TRBJ1-1; 9 bases line up with TRBD1. Losses at the gene ends were 5 bases for V and 1 base for J; bases not matched to a gene: 2. Germline lookup yields CDR1 SGHTA and CDR2 FQGNSA. The CDR3 runs 14 residues. The CDR3 sequence: CASSVDRGNTEAFF. The CDR3 coding sequence is TGTGCCAGCAGCGTGGACAGGGGGAACACTGAAGCTTTCTTT. The variable domain in full, with the rest retrieved from reference TRBV7-2 and TRBJ1-1, is GAGVSQSPSNKVTEKGKDVELRCDPISGHTALYWYRQSLGQGLEFLIYFQGNSAPDKSGLPSDRFSAERTGGSVSTLTIQRTQQEDSAVYLCASSVDRGNTEAFFGQGTRLTVV.

This clone showed up just a few times. This sequence joins TRBV5-6 and TRBJ2-3; perhaps TRBD1 as D (8 bases). Germline lookup yields CDR1 SGHDT and CDR2 YYEEEE. Trimming removed 4 bases from V and 5 bases from J, with 14 bases in between. The length of the CDR3 is 14 residues. CDR3 amino acids: CASSRTGRVDTQYF. Written as DNA, the CDR3 is TGTGCCAGCAGCCGGACAGGGAGGGTAGATACGCAGTATTTT.

The rearrangement links TRBV11-2 to TRBJ1-3; possible D gene TRBD1, 6 bases. This CDR3 contains 16 residues. V lost 3 bases and J lost 3, with 15 bases in between. From germline, CDR1 is SGHAT and CDR2 FQNNGV. CDR3 region: CASSFGPGRGGNTIYF. The CDR3 bases are TGTGCCAGCAGCTTCGGCCCTGGCAGGGGTGGAAACACCATATATTTT.

Written as DNA, the CDR3 is TGTGCCAGCAGCTCCCCCATAGGAGGATATTATGGCTACACCTTC. It specifies CASSSPIGGYYGYTF. V is TRBV7-8 and J is TRBJ1-2; D is unclear. In germline, CDR1 is SGHVS, CDR2 FQNEAQ. CDR3 size: 15 residues. The V gene lost 4 bases and the J gene lost 5 bases, with 17 bases spanning the gap.

V gene TRBV6-5 combines with J gene TRBJ2-3; 10 nucleotides agree with TRBD2. Trimming cost V 8 bases and J 5 bases; bases outside gene matches: 7. The CDR3 has 14 residues. CDR1 MNHEY and CDR2 SVGAGI come from the germline V gene. CDR3 DNA sequence: TGTGCCAGCGGAACTAGCGGGGCGGGAGATACGCAGTATTTT. Its translation is CASGTSGAGDTQYF.

The CDR3 is CATGRGNEKLFF. DNA of the CDR3: TGTGCTACAGGCAGGGGCAATGAAAAACTGTTTTTT. This chain joins TRBV25-1 and TRBJ1-4; TRBD1 is a possible D gene (6 bases). There are 12 residues in the CDR3. The germline CDR1 and CDR2 sequences are MGHDK and SYGVNS.

V gene TRBV6-4 combines with J gene TRBJ2-3, with TRBD1 as a possible D gene (5 bases). This CDR3 contains 20 residues. Germline values: CDR1 MRHNA, CDR2 SNTAGT. Trimming removed 8 bases at V and 6 bases at J, with 36 bases between. CDR3 protein: CASGRGGTRKSGQGADTQYF. Written as DNA, the CDR3 is TGTGCCAGCGGACGCGGTGGCACGAGAAAAAGTGGGCAGGGCGCCGATACGCAGTATTTT.

This clone was seen a few times. The chain uses TRBV7-2 and TRBJ1-6; D not certain. V shed 3 bases and J shed 5 bases, with 11 bases lying between them. The germline gives CDR1 SGHTA, CDR2 FQGNSA. There are 15 residues in the CDR3. The chain's CDR3 is CASSLHALNNSPLHF. The CDR3 DNA follows: TGTGCCAGCAGCTTGCATGCGCTCAATAATTCACCCCTCCACTTT.

The DNA of the CDR3 is TGTGCCAGCAGCCCTGGGCCCACACCCCAGCATTTT. Protein product: CASSPGPTPQHF. V gene TRBV6-2 or TRBV6-3 combines with J gene TRBJ1-5; D unresolved. V lost 6 bases, J lost 10 bases, and 13 bases lay in between. Germline V gene data show CDR1 as MNHEY and CDR2 as SVGEGT. The CDR3 covers 12 residues.

This clone showed up just a few times. V is TRBV7-6 and J is TRBJ2-2, with D possibly being TRBD2 (6 bases). Germline V gene data show CDR1 as SGHVS and CDR2 as FNYEAQ. V was clipped by 4 bases and J by 5 bases, with 14 bases between them. There are 15 residues in the CDR3. The CDR3 DNA reads as TGTGCCAGCAGCTCGGAATTCGGGGGAACCGGGGAGCTGTTTTTT. Its translation is CASSSEFGGTGELFF.

As regards this clone: Other nucleotide sequences from this sample produce the same CDR3. The chain joins TRBV28 to TRBJ1-5; tentatively, D is TRBD1 (5 bases). Germline V gene data show CDR1 as MDHEN and CDR2 as SYDVKM. This CDR3 spans 11 amino acids. Trimming removed 8 bases from V and 6 bases from J, with 8 bases in between. CDR3 in amino acids: CASRGGQPQHF. CDR3 nucleotide sequence: TGTGCCAGCCGCGGGGGTCAGCCCCAGCATTTT.

The rearrangement joins TRBV2 to TRBJ1-1; 9 bases align to TRBD1. CDR3 length: 14 amino acids. V shed 6 bases and J 5 bases; nucleotides not matched to a gene: 7. Looked up from germline, CDR1 is SNHLY and CDR2 is FYNNEI. CDR3 residues: CASRAGQGFTEAFF. The CDR3, as DNA: TGTGCCAGCAGAGCGGGACAGGGTTTTACTGAAGCTTTCTTT.

The CDR3 loop is CASSSRTPFSDTDTQYF. As DNA, the CDR3 is TGTGCCAGCAGTTCAAGGACACCTTTCTCTGACACAGATACGCAGTATTTT. The chain couples TRBV27 to TRBJ2-3; tentative D call: TRBD1 (5 bases). Germline CDR1 MNHEY, CDR2 SMNVEV (reference sequence). Trimming took off 4 bases at V and 2 bases at J, with 19 bases between the two ends. The CDR3 consists of 17 residues.

The chain recombines TRBV29-1 with TRBJ2-3; 9 bases fit TRBD2. J was trimmed by 6 bases and V by 6 bases; bases with no gene match: 13. Germline CDR1 reads SQVTM; CDR2 reads ANQGSEA. The length of the CDR3 is 15 residues. The chain's CDR3 is CSVSPGSSGVDTQYF. Written as DNA, the CDR3 is TGCAGCGTCTCGCCGGGGTCTAGCGGGGTGGATACGCAGTATTTT.

The rearrangement links TRBV11-3 to TRBJ1-6, with D tentatively TRBD1 (5 bases). The CDR3 has 20 residues. The germline V gene encodes CDR1 SGHNT and CDR2 YENEEA. The germline V and J ends were trimmed by 11 bases and 0 bases, with 29 bases remaining between them. The CDR3 is CAPGPTHTKNTSSYNSPLHF. DNA of the CDR3: TGTGCCCCAGGGCCAACACATACAAAAAATACGAGCTCCTATAATTCACCCCTCCACTTT.

The chain employs TRBV20-1 and TRBJ1-2; 7 bases are a match to TRBD1. The CDR3 extends over 12 amino acids. V lost 3 bases and J lost 8; bases outside the gene matches: 6. The V gene's germline CDR1 is DFQATT and CDR2 SNEGSKA (reference sequence). CDR3 in amino acids: CSASKGAGGYTF. The CDR3, as DNA: TGCAGTGCTAGTAAGGGGGCTGGAGGCTACACCTTC.